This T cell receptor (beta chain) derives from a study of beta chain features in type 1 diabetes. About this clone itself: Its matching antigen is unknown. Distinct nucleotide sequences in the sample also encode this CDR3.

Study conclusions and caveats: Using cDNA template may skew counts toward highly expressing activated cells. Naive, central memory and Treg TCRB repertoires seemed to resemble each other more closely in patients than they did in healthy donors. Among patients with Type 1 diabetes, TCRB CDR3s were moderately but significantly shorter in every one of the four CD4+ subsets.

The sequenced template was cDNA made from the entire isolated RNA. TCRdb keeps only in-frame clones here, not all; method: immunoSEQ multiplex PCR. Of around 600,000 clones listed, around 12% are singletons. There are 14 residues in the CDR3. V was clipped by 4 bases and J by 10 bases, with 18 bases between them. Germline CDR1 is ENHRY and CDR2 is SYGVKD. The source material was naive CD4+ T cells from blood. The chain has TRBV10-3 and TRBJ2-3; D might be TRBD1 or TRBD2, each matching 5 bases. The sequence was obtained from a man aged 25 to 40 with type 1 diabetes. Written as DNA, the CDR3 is TGTGCCATCAGTGGGGACCCCCCGAGGTTTGCGCAGTATTTT. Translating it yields CAISGDPPRFAQYF.